The T cell receptor (beta chain) described here comes from a study of cytomegalovirus exposure and HLA in healthy donors. The ends were cut back, 5 bases at V and 0 bases at J, with 10 bases in the middle. Germline V lookup: CDR1 SGHNT, CDR2 YENEEA. The CDR3 consists of 14 residues. PCR primers comprised 60 Vbeta and 13 Jbeta primers. Sequencing used immunoSEQ multiplex PCR; TCRdb keeps in-frame clones, though not all of them. The repertoire has 90,000 to 100,000 clones, 76% of them found once; the top ten carry roughly 20%. Whole-study findings and limits: A link between a missense DCLRE1C variant and TCR beta V- and J-gene trimming emerged from a later analysis.

This clone appeared a single time. What it binds is not known. The sequence came from a woman aged 55-70 years in good health and CMV-seropositive. The chain employs TRBV11-3 and TRBJ1-1; weak D call: TRBD1 (5 bases). The material sequenced was PBMCs. The CDR3 region is CASSKTALNTEAFF. CDR3 bases: TGTGCCAGCAGCAAGACAGCCCTGAACACTGAAGCTTTCTTT.